The 12 T cell receptor beta chains given below trace back to one sample, sequenced in a study of T cells in Graves' hyperthyroidism and ophthalmopathy (dated by TCRdb to the late 2010s). Library generation was performed with multiplex PCR. TCRdb records Illumina HiSeq 2000 as the sequencer. Amplification of TCR beta CDR3 regions was carried out from RNA transcripts. For the first round of RT-PCR on the TCR CDR3, the HTBI primer set was used together with the Qiagen OneStep RT-PCR kit. TCRdb itself trimmed the public reads at Q25 with fastp, ran MiXCR and retained productive beta chains. Identical CDR3 protein sequences are pooled into one entry, listed with their most common genes and DNA. In this sample the table shows a few hundred thousand distinct CDR3 sequences, 15% to 20% of which occur a single time. Jointly, the top ten make up 17% of the sample. Sequenced material: blood. Every receptor here comes from a woman under 30 with Graves' ophthalmopathy.

Ten or more counts support this clonotype. This rearrangement joins TRBV2 to TRBJ1-2; 9 bases are shared with TRBD1. CDR3 length equals 14 residues. V shed 6 bases and J 0 bases; nucleotides not matched to a gene: 2. Germline V gene data show CDR1 as SNHLY and CDR2 as FYNNEI. In nucleotides, the CDR3 is TGTGCCAGCAGGGGACAGGGAGCTAACTATGGCTACACCTTC. Translated, it gives CASRGQGANYGYTF.

The rearrangement joins TRBV18 to TRBJ1-4; 7 bases are shared with TRBD1. The germline V gene encodes CDR1 KGHSH and CDR2 LQKENI. J gave up 4 bases and V 4 bases, and 12 bases lay outside the gene matches. The CDR3 runs to 17 residues. The CDR3 DNA follows: TGTGCCAGCTCACAGAACTACCGGGACAGTCATAATGAAAAACTGTTTTTT. Translation: CASSQNYRDSHNEKLFF.

The J gene is TRBJ1-1, the V gene TRBV4-1; D unresolved. There are 13 residues in the CDR3. V lost 4 bases to trimming and J lost 2 bases, with 8 bases between them. Per germline, CDR1 MGHRA and CDR2 YSYEKL. CDR3 in amino acids: CASSPLHNTEAFF. CDR3 bases: TGCGCCAGCAGCCCTTTACATAACACTGAAGCTTTCTTT.

V gene TRBV9 combines with J gene TRBJ1-2; a weak D match, TRBD1 (5 bases). The CDR3 consists of 16 residues. V dropped 3 bases and J dropped 0 bases, with 15 bases sitting between them. Germline CDR1 SGDLS, CDR2 YYNGEE. The CDR3 is CASSGPGGTANYGYTF. The DNA for the CDR3 is TGTGCCAGCAGCGGGCCTGGGGGGACCGCTAACTATGGCTACACCTTC.

This clonotype occurred many times. The J gene is TRBJ2-7, the V gene TRBV9; 10 bases match TRBD2. Germline V gene sequence: CDR1 SGDLS, CDR2 YYNGEE. Trimming at V came to 0 bases and at J to 4 bases, leaving 4 bases not matched to a gene. This CDR3 is 15 amino acids long. The CDR3 here is CASSVEGSGRYEQYF. CDR3 nucleotide sequence: TGTGCCAGCAGCGTAGAAGGTAGCGGGAGGTACGAGCAGTACTTC.

This clonotype showed up just a few times. The chain combines TRBV5-1 with TRBJ1-1, with unresolved D. This CDR3 has 13 amino acids. V was trimmed by 4 bases and J by 4 bases, leaving 11 bases between them. From germline, CDR1 is SGHRS and CDR2 YFSETQ. The CDR3 reads CASSEPGSTEAFF. DNA of the CDR3: TGCGCCAGCAGCGAACCAGGAAGCACTGAAGCTTTCTTT.

In its sample, this clonotype was seen many times. The gene calls are TRBV20-1 and TRBJ1-5, with 7 bases that match TRBD1. This CDR3 has 17 residues. Trimming at V came to 6 bases and at J to 0 bases, leaving 14 bases not matched to a gene. The germline V gene encodes CDR1 DFQATT and CDR2 SNEGSKA (reference sequence). The CDR3 here is CSAPLRQGRGSNQPQHF. DNA for the CDR3: TGCAGTGCCCCCCTGAGACAGGGCAGAGGTAGCAATCAGCCCCAGCATTTT.

This clonotype was detected ten times or more. The chain employs TRBV20-1 and TRBJ2-7; D is unresolved. V lost 3 bases, J lost 3 bases, and 12 bases lay in between. Germline-derived CDR1 and CDR2 are DFQATT and SNEGSKA (reference sequence). This CDR3 has 13 amino acids. The CDR3 region is CSASTIAHYEQYF. The CDR3 DNA is TGCAGTGCTAGTACCATTGCTCACTACGAGCAGTACTTC.

This clonotype appeared many times. The V call is TRBV7-9, the J call TRBJ1-2; tentatively, D is TRBD1 (6 bases). This CDR3 comprises 16 residues. Germline lookup yields CDR1 SEHNR and CDR2 FQNEAQ (reference sequence). V shed 3 bases and J shed 8 bases, with 22 bases lying between them. The CDR3 sequence is CASSFPTGKGMKGYTF. The CDR3 DNA is TGTGCCAGCAGCTTCCCTACAGGGAAGGGTATGAAGGGCTACACCTTC.

This clonotype has only a few counts. The chain employs TRBV10-3 and TRBJ2-3; 12 positions agree with TRBD2. The CDR3 spans 18 residues. The V and J ends lost 0 bases and 0 bases, in that order; junction bases with no gene match: 4. CDR1 and CDR2 (germline): ENHRY, SYGVKD. The CDR3 protein is CAISESRTSGISTDTQYF. Written as DNA, the CDR3 is TGTGCCATCAGTGAGTCGAGGACTAGCGGGATTAGCACAGATACGCAGTATTTT.

This clonotype has ten or more counts. The rearrangement uses TRBV6-1 and TRBJ2-7; maybe TRBD1 (5 bases). Germline CDR1 MNHNS, CDR2 SASEGT. V gave up 11 bases and J gave up 3 bases, with 17 bases separating them. The CDR3 loop spans 13 amino acids. The CDR3 coding sequence is TGTGCCGTCTGGGGCCCTCCTATCTACGAGCAGTACTTC. Protein product: CAVWGPPIYEQYF.

The CDR3 is CASGQGGSNQPQHF. The CDR3, as DNA: TGTGCCAGCGGACAGGGAGGGAGCAATCAGCCCCAGCATTTT. This rearrangement joins TRBV6-1 to TRBJ1-5; 8 nucleotides align to TRBD1. The CDR3 is made up of 14 amino acids. The V gene end was trimmed by 8 bases and the J gene end by 1 base; junction bases not matched to a gene: 4. The germline CDR1 and CDR2 sequences are MNHNS and SASEGT.